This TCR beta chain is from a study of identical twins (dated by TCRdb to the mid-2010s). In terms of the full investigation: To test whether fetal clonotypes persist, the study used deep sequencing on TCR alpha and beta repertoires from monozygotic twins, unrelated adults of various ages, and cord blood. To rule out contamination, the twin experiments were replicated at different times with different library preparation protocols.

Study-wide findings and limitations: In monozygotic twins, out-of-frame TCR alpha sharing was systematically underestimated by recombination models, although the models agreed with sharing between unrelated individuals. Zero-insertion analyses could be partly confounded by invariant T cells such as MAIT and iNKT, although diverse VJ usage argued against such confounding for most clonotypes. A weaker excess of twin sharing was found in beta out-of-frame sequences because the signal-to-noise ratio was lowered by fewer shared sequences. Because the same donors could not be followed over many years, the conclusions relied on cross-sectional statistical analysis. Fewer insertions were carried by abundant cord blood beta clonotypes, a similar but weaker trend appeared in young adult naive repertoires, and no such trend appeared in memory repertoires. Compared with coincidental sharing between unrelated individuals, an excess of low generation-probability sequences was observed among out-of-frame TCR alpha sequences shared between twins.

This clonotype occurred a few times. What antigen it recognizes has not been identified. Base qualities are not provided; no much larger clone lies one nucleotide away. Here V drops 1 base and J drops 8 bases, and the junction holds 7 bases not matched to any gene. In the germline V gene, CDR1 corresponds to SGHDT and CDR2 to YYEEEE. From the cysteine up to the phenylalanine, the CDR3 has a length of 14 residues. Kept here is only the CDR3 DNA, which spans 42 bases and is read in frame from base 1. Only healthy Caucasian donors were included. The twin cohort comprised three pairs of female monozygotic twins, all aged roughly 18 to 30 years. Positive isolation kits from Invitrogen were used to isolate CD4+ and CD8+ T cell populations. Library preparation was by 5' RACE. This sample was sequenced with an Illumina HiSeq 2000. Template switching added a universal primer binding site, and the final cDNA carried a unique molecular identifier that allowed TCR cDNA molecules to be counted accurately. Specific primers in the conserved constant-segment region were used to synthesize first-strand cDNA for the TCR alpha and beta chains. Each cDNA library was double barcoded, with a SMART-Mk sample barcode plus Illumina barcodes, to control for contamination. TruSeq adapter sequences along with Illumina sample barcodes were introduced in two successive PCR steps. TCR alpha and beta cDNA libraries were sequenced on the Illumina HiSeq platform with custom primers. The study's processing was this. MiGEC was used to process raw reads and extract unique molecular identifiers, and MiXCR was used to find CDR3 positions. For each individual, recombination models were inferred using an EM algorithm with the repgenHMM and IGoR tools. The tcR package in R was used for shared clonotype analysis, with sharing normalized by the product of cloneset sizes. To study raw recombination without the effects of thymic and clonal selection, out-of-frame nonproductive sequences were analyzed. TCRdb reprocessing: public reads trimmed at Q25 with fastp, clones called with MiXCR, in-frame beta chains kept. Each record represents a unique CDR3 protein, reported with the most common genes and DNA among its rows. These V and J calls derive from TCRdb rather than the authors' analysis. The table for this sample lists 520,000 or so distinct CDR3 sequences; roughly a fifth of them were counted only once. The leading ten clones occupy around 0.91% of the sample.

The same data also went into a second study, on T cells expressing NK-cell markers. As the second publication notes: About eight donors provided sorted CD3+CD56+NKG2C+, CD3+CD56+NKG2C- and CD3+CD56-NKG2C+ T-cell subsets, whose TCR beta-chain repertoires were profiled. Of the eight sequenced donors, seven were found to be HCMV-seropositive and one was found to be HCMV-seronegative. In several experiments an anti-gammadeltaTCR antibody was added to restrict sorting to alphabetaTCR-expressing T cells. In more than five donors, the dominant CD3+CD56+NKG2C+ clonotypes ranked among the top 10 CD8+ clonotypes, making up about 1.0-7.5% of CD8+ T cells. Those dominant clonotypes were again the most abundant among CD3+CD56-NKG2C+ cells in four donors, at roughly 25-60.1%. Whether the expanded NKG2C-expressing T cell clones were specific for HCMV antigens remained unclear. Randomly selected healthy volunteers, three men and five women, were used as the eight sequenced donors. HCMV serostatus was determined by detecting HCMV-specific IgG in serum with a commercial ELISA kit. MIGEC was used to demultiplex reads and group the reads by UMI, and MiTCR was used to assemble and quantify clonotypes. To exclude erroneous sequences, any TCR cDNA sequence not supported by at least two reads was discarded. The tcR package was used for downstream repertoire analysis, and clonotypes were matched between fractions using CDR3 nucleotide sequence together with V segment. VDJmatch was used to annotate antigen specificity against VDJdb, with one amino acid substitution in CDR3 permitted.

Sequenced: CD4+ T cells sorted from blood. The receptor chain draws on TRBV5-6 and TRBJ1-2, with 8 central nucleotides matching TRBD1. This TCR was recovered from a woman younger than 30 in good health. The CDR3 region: CASSLRTGKSGYTF. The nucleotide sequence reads TGTGCCAGCAGCTTGAGGACAGGGAAGAGCGGCTACACCTTC. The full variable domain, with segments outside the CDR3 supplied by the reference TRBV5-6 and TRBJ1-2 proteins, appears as DAGVTQSPTHLIKTRGQQVTLRCSPKSGHDTVSWYQQALGQGPQFIFQYYEEEERQRGNFPDRFSGHQFPNYSSELNVNALLLGDSALYLCASSLRTGKSGYTFGSGTRLTVV.